The rows below give T cell receptor beta chains drawn from one sample of a study of CXCR3-negative and CXCR3-positive naive CD8 T cells. TCRdb reprocessed the 5' RACE reads and keeps a single row for each CDR3 protein, giving no DNA. Its table lists approximately 39,000 distinct CDR3 sequences. What was sequenced was memory CD8+ T cells from blood. These receptor sequences come from a human donor in good health. Some clones in this sample may be carry-over from other donors' samples. CDR3s include the opening cysteine and the closing phenylalanine or tryptophan.

V	J	CDR3
TRBV20-1	TRBJ2-5	CSAGTGVEETQYF
TRBV9	TRBJ2-7	CASSPSGTPTYEQYF
TRBV27	TRBJ1-5	CASSSIPGQGARQPQHF
TRBV5-5	TRBJ2-3	CASSPTVAGNTDTQYF
TRBV5-1	TRBJ2-7	CASSQQGYSYEQYF
TRBV20-1	TRBJ2-5	CSARGYWETETQYF
TRBV7-9	TRBJ1-2	CASSTGDSPNYGYTF
TRBV2	TRBJ2-5	CASSESPGTETQYF
TRBV3-1	TRBJ2-7	CASSQGPGGYTLSYEQYF
TRBV9	TRBJ2-2	CASSVEPGFAGELFF
TRBV6-5	TRBJ2-2	CASSSLNELELFF
TRBV7-6	TRBJ2-7	CASSIYRGYEQYF
TRBV7-6	TRBJ2-1	CASSYIAGSGNEQFF
TRBV12-3/TRBV12-4	TRBJ2-7	CASSSGPGASYEQYF
TRBV28	TRBJ2-7	CASSPGGSLFEQYF
TRBV6-1	TRBJ1-1	CASSQALNTEAFF
TRBV4-2	TRBJ1-1	CASSQEGGTEAFF
TRBV4-2	TRBJ2-5	CASSQDSLAGETQYF
TRBV4-1	TRBJ2-7	CASSQRDRGPHEQYF
TRBV2	TRBJ2-1	CASTLGFSSYNEQFF
TRBV5-1	TRBJ1-1	CASSPGSNTEAFF
TRBV29-1	TRBJ2-1	CSVGPGYSYNEQFF
TRBV7-9	TRBJ2-7	CASGSIPRRQYF
TRBV20-1	TRBJ2-2	CSAPGRVVGELFF
TRBV28	TRBJ2-7	CASSSGGTHGFVSYEQYF